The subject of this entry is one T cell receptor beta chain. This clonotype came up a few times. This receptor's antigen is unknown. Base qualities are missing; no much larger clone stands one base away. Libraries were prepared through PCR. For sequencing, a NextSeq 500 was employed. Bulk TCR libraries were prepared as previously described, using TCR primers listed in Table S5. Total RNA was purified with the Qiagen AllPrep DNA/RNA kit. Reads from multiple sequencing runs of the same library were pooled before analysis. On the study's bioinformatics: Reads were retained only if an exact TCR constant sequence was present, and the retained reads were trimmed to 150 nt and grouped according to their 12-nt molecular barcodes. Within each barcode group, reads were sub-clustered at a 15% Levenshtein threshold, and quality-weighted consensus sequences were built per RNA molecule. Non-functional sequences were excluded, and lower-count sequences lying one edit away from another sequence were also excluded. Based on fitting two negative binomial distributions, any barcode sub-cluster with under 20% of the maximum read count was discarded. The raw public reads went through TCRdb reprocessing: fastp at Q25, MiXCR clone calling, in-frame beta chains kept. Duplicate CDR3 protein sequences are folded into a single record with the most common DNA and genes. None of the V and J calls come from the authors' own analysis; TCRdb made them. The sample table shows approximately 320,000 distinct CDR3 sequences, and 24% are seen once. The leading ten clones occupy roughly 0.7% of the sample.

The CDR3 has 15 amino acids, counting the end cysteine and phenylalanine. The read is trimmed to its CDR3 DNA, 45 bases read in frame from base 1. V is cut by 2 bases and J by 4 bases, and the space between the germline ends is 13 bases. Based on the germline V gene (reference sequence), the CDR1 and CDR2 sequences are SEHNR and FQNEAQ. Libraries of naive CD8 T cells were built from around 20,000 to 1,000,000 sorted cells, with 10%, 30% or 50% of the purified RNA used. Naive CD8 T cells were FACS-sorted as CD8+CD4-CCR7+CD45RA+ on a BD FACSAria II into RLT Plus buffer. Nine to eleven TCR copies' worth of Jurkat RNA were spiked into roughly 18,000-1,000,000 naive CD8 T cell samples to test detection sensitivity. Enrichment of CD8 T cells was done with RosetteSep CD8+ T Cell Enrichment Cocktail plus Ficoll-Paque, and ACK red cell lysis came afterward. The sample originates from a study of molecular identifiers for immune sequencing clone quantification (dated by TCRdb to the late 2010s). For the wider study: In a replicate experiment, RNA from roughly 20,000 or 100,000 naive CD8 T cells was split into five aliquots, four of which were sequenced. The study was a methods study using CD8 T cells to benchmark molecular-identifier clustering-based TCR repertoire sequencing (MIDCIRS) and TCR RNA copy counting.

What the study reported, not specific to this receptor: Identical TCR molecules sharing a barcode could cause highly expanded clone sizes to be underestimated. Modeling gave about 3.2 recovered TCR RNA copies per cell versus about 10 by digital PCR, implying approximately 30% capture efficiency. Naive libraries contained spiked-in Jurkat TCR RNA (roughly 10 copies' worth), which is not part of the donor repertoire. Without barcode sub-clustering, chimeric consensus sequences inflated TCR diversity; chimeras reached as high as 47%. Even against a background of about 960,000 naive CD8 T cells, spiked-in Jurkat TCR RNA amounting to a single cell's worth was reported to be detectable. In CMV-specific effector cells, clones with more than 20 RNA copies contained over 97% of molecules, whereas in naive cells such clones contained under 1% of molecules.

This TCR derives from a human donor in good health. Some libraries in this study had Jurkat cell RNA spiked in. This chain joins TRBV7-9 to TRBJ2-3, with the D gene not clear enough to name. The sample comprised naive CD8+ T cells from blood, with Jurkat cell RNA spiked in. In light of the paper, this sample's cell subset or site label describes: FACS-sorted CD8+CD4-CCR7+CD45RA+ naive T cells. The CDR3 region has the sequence CASSLIRPGPDTQYF. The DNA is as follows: TGTGCCAGCAGCTTAATTAGACCCGGACCAGATACGCAGTATTTT.